The clone carrying this T cell receptor (beta chain) was detected ten times or more. The antigen is not known. The data are from a study of prognosis after radiotherapy for stage I lung cancer. Study findings and constraints: TRBV and TRBJ gene usage reportedly differed between patients with and without metastases.

The TCR beta CDR3 region was amplified from genomic DNA, with two rounds of multiplex PCR being used for the amplification. First-round PCR amplification was performed with primers specific to each TRBV and TRBJ gene. TCRdb reprocessed the multiplex PCR reads with MiXCR, giving one entry per CDR3 protein. The profile shows 20,000 to 25,000 distinct CDR3 sequences, about 37% of them singletons. The CDR3 length is 13 residues. Trimming pared 2 bases from V and 3 bases from J, leaving 5 bases between. Germline V gives CDR1 MNHNS, CDR2 SASEGT. The sequencing here drew on PBMCs, taken before or after stereotactic body radiation therapy (not recorded which). The rearrangement links TRBV6-1 to TRBJ1-5; no reliable D call. The receptor comes from a donor aged 50 or older with non-small cell lung cancer. CDR3 bases: TGTGCCAGCAGTGAACAGTACAATCAGCCCCAGCATTTT. This gives the protein CASSEQYNQPQHF.